This T cell receptor (beta chain) comes out of a study of T cells in Graves' hyperthyroidism and ophthalmopathy. Uncontrolled infection, other autoimmune disease, pregnancy and lactation each barred patients from inclusion. The CDR3 is 18 amino acids. Trimming stripped 0 bases from V and 4 bases from J, with 21 bases between. Germline-derived CDR1 and CDR2 are SGDLS and YYNGEE. This clonotype was seen repeatedly, ten times or more. Researchers amplified the TCR beta CDR3 regions from RNA transcripts. The HTBI primer set served for first-round RT-PCR of the TCR CDR3. TCRdb independently ran MiXCR on the multiplex PCR reads; one entry per CDR3 protein. The sample consists of around 340,000 distinct CDR3 sequences, roughly 13% of them appearing once.

The sample taken for sequencing was blood. The rearrangement joins TRBV9 to TRBJ2-3, with D perhaps TRBD2 (6 bases). The receptor was derived from a woman between 25 and 40 years old with Graves' hyperthyroidism. The CDR3 DNA reads as TGTGCCAGCAGCGTAGCGGAACCTAGCGACGAAGGCGCAGATACGCAGTATTTT. Translation gives CASSVAEPSDEGADTQYF. Supplemented by reference TRBV9 and TRBJ2-3, the full variable domain reads DSGVTQTPKHLITATGQRVTLRCSPRSGDLSVYWYQQSLDQGLQFLIQYYNGEERAKGNILERFSAQQFPDLHSELNLSSLELGDSALYFCASSVAEPSDEGADTQYFGPGTRLTVL.